A selection of T cell receptor beta chains follows, all from one sample in a study of T cells in Graves' hyperthyroidism and ophthalmopathy. MiXCR, applied by TCRdb to the multiplex PCR reads, yields one record per CDR3 protein. The sample has about 410,000 distinct CDR3 sequences, around 15% seen once; the top ten hold roughly 13%. The sequencing sample was made of blood. These receptors originate from a man in his late teens or twenties with Graves' ophthalmopathy. Both conserved end residues are part of each CDR3. The D gene is left open where the match is weak.

j_call: TRBJ2-1; v_call: TRBV27; d_call: TRBD1; cdr3_aa: CGSSLSRDRGDNEQFF
j_call: TRBJ1-1; v_call: TRBV7-9; d_call: -; cdr3_aa: CASSNEGREVMNTEAFF
j_call: TRBJ2-3; v_call: TRBV20-1; d_call: -; cdr3_aa: CSAREPSTDTQYF
j_call: TRBJ2-7; v_call: TRBV10-1; d_call: TRBD2; cdr3_aa: CASSESKAGVAYEQYF
j_call: TRBJ2-1; v_call: TRBV11-2; d_call: TRBD2; cdr3_aa: CASSPAGGGLGEQFF
j_call: TRBJ2-1; v_call: TRBV14; d_call: TRBD2; cdr3_aa: CASSTLAGGRGGSYNEQFF
j_call: TRBJ1-2; v_call: TRBV9; d_call: TRBD1; cdr3_aa: CASSGGGTDINYGYTF
j_call: TRBJ2-7; v_call: TRBV29-1; d_call: -; cdr3_aa: CSVEWGISYEQYF
j_call: TRBJ2-7; v_call: TRBV7-3; d_call: TRBD2; cdr3_aa: CAGSLSGSGYEQYF
j_call: TRBJ2-7; v_call: TRBV19; d_call: -; cdr3_aa: CASSISRQAGRYEQYF
j_call: TRBJ1-4; v_call: TRBV3-1; d_call: TRBD1; cdr3_aa: CASSQATGGAEKLFF
j_call: TRBJ2-3; v_call: TRBV7-9; d_call: TRBD1; cdr3_aa: CASSSGTGSSDTQYF
j_call: TRBJ2-1; v_call: TRBV3-1; d_call: -; cdr3_aa: CASSHATASDEQFF
j_call: TRBJ2-1; v_call: TRBV13; d_call: TRBD1; cdr3_aa: CASSSRTGYSYNEQFF
j_call: TRBJ2-3; v_call: TRBV6-2/TRBV6-3; d_call: TRBD1; cdr3_aa: CASSYWDRPTDTQYF
j_call: TRBJ2-1; v_call: TRBV9; d_call: TRBD1; cdr3_aa: CASSVGQGAGNEQFF
j_call: TRBJ2-7; v_call: TRBV7-9; d_call: TRBD2; cdr3_aa: CASSLVRTSGGPSLSYEQYF
j_call: TRBJ2-5; v_call: TRBV29-1; d_call: TRBD1; cdr3_aa: CSVVLVIGQGLFQETQYF
j_call: TRBJ1-1; v_call: TRBV4-2; d_call: -; cdr3_aa: CASSQDLANTEAFF
j_call: TRBJ2-1; v_call: TRBV10-3; d_call: -; cdr3_aa: CAISDPRRGNEQFF
j_call: TRBJ2-3; v_call: TRBV11-2; d_call: TRBD2; cdr3_aa: CASSLGLAGPRRTQYF
j_call: TRBJ2-3; v_call: TRBV19; d_call: -; cdr3_aa: CASRSGAGTDTQYF
j_call: TRBJ2-3; v_call: TRBV9; d_call: TRBD2; cdr3_aa: CASSVGLAGSLGGDTQYF
j_call: TRBJ2-5; v_call: TRBV10-1; d_call: -; cdr3_aa: CASSADSGYTQYF
j_call: TRBJ1-2; v_call: TRBV2; d_call: -; cdr3_aa: CASSERFGALYGYTF
j_call: TRBJ2-3; v_call: TRBV29-1; d_call: -; cdr3_aa: CSAEAFTSVRADTQYF
j_call: TRBJ2-3; v_call: TRBV5-6; d_call: TRBD2; cdr3_aa: CASSLYLAGESTDTQYF
j_call: TRBJ2-1; v_call: TRBV7-6; d_call: TRBD2; cdr3_aa: CASSLSTSGGDGYNEQFF
j_call: TRBJ1-1; v_call: TRBV19; d_call: TRBD1; cdr3_aa: CASTLYGMDRGPAFF
j_call: TRBJ1-4; v_call: TRBV20-1; d_call: -; cdr3_aa: CSAREHREKLFF
j_call: TRBJ2-2; v_call: TRBV12-3/TRBV12-4; d_call: TRBD1; cdr3_aa: CASSSEDRMGNTGELFF
j_call: TRBJ1-5; v_call: TRBV5-1; d_call: -; cdr3_aa: CASSLAGESNQPQHF
j_call: TRBJ1-1; v_call: TRBV2; d_call: -; cdr3_aa: CASRRQGGTEAFF
j_call: TRBJ1-2; v_call: TRBV5-1; d_call: TRBD1; cdr3_aa: CASSSGQGAGYGYTF
j_call: TRBJ2-3; v_call: TRBV20-1; d_call: -; cdr3_aa: CSASAGFTDTQYF
j_call: TRBJ1-5; v_call: TRBV6-2/TRBV6-3; d_call: TRBD1; cdr3_aa: CASSYHKKNDRGLFNQPQHF
j_call: TRBJ1-1; v_call: TRBV18; d_call: TRBD1; cdr3_aa: CASSPPSYRGTEAFF
j_call: TRBJ2-1; v_call: TRBV5-1; d_call: -; cdr3_aa: CASSQTDYNEQFF
j_call: TRBJ2-5; v_call: TRBV10-3; d_call: TRBD2; cdr3_aa: CAISESQASGETQYF
j_call: TRBJ2-5; v_call: TRBV5-1; d_call: -; cdr3_aa: CASSLAMGQETQYF
j_call: TRBJ2-7; v_call: TRBV19; d_call: TRBD1; cdr3_aa: CASTAGQGAFYEQYF
j_call: TRBJ2-3; v_call: TRBV24-1; d_call: -; cdr3_aa: CATSEGVRDTQYF
j_call: TRBJ2-1; v_call: TRBV27; d_call: -; cdr3_aa: CASSSGGFSNEQFF
j_call: TRBJ2-5; v_call: TRBV2; d_call: TRBD2; cdr3_aa: CASTPGTSGRRETQYF
j_call: TRBJ2-7; v_call: TRBV3-1; d_call: TRBD1; cdr3_aa: CASSQEGGRRPYEQYF
j_call: TRBJ2-5; v_call: TRBV20-1; d_call: TRBD2; cdr3_aa: CSARDRLGLQETQYF
j_call: TRBJ1-4; v_call: TRBV5-1; d_call: TRBD1; cdr3_aa: CASSLDPLGQWNEKLFF
j_call: TRBJ1-6; v_call: TRBV5-4; d_call: -; cdr3_aa: CASSQDINSPLHF
j_call: TRBJ2-1; v_call: TRBV10-1; d_call: TRBD2; cdr3_aa: CASSEALTSPYNEQFF
j_call: TRBJ1-1; v_call: TRBV10-2; d_call: -; cdr3_aa: CARRADWNTEAFF
j_call: TRBJ2-5; v_call: TRBV20-1; d_call: -; cdr3_aa: CSAGGPGASYQETQYF
j_call: TRBJ2-1; v_call: TRBV4-1; d_call: TRBD1; cdr3_aa: CASSQEEGQGYNEQFF
j_call: TRBJ1-4; v_call: TRBV5-1; d_call: -; cdr3_aa: CASSLALLAGPNEKLFF
j_call: TRBJ1-1; v_call: TRBV5-6; d_call: TRBD1; cdr3_aa: CASSTWTGEDTEAFF
j_call: TRBJ1-1; v_call: TRBV6-1; d_call: TRBD1; cdr3_aa: CASSTRQGMNTEAFF
j_call: TRBJ2-7; v_call: TRBV12-3/TRBV12-4; d_call: -; cdr3_aa: CASSLTLHSYEQYF
j_call: TRBJ2-5; v_call: TRBV6-2/TRBV6-3; d_call: -; cdr3_aa: CATEGRGVETQYF